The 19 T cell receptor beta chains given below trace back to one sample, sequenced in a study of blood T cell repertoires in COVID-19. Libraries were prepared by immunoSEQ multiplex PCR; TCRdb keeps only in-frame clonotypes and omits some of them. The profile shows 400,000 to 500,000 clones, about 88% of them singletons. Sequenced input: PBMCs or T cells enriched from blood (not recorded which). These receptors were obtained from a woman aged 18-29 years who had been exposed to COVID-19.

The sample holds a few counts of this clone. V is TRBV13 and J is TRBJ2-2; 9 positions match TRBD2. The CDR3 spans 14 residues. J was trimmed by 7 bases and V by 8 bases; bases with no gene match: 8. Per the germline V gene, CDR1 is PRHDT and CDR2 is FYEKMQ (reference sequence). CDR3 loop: CASLLAGVVGELFF. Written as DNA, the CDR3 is TGTGCCAGCCTGTTAGCGGGAGTCGTCGGGGAGCTGTTTTTT.

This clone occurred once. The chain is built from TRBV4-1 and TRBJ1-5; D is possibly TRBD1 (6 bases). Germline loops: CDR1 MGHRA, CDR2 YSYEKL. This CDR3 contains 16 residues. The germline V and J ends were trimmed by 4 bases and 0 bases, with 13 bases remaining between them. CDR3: CASSPGHLYSNQPQHF. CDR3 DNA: TGCGCCAGCAGCCCGGGACATCTTTATAGCAATCAGCCCCAGCATTTT.

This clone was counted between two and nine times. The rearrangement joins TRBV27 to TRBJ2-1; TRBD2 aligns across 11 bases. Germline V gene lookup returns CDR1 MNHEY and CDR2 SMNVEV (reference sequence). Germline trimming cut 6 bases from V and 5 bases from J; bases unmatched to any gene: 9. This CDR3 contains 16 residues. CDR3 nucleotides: TGTGCCAGCAGAAAATTAGCGGGGGGGAATAACAATGAGCAGTTCTTC. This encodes CASRKLAGGNNNEQFF.

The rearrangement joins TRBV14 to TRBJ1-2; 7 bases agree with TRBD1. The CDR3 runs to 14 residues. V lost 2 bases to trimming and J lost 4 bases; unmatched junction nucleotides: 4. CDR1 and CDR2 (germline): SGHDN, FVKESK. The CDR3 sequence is CASSQQTGSYGYTF. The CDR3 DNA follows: TGTGCCAGCAGCCAACAGACAGGGAGCTATGGCTACACCTTC.

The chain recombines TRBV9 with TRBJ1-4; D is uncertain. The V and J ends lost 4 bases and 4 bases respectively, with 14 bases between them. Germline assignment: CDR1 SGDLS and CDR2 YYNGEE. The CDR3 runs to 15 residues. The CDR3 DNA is TGTGCCAGCAGCCCGTCGAAAGGCGGTAATGAAAAACTGTTTTTT. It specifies CASSPSKGGNEKLFF.

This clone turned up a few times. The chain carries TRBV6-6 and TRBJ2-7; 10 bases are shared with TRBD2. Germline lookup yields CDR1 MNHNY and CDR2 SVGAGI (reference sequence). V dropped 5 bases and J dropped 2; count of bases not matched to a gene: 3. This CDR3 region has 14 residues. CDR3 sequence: CASSGSGRAYEQYF. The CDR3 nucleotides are TGTGCCAGCAGTGGGAGCGGGAGGGCCTACGAGCAGTACTTC.

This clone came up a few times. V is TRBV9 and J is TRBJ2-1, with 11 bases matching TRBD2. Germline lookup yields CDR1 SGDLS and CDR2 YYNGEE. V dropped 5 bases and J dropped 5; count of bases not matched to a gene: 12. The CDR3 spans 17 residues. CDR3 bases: TGTGCCAGCAGTCGGCGGCATAGCGGGGGGGTGGACAATGAGCAGTTCTTC. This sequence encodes CASSRRHSGGVDNEQFF.

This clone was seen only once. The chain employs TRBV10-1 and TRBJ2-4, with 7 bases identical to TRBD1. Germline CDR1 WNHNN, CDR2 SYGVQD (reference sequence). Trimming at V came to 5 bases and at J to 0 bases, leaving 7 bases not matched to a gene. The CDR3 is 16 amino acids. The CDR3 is CASSPGQEIAKNIQYF. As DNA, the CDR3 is TGCGCCAGCAGTCCCGGACAGGAGATAGCCAAAAACATTCAGTACTTC.

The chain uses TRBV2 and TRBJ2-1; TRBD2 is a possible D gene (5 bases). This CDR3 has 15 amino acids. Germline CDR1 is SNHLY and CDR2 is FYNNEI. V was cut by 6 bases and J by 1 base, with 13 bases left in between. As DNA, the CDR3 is TGTGCCAGCAGCCCGAGAGGGTTATCCTACAATGAGCAGTTCTTC. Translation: CASSPRGLSYNEQFF.

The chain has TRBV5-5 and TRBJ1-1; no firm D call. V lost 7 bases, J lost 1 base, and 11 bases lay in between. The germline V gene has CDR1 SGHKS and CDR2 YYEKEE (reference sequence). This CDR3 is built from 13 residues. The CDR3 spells CASSRSGNTEAFF. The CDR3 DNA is TGTGCCAGCTCCAGGTCAGGGAACACTGAAGCTTTCTTT.

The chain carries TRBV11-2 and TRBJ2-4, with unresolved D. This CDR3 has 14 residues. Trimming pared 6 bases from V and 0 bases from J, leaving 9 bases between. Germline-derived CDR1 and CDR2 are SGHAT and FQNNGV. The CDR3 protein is CASREPLAKNIQYF. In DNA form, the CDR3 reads TGTGCCAGCAGGGAGCCCTTAGCCAAAAACATTCAGTACTTC.

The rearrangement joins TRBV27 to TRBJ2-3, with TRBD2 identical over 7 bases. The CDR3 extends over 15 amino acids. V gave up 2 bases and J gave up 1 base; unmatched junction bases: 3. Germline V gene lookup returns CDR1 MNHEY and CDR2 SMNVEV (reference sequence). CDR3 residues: CASSLRTSGTDTQYF. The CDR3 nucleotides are TGTGCCAGCAGTTTACGAACTAGCGGCACAGATACGCAGTATTTT.

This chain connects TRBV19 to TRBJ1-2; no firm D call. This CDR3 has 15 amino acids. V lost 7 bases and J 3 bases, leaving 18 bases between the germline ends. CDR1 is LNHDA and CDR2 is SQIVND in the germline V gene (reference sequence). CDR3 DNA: TGTGCCAGTACCCAAGTGGGGAGTGAGGACTATGGCTACACCTTC. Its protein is CASTQVGSEDYGYTF.

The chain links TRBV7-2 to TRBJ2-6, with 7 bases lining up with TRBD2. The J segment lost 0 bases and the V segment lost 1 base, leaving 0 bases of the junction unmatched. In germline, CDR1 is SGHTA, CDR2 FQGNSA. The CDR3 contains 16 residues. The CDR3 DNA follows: TGTGCCAGCAGCTTAGTAGCGGGCTCTGGGGCCAACGTCCTGACTTTC. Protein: CASSLVAGSGANVLTF.

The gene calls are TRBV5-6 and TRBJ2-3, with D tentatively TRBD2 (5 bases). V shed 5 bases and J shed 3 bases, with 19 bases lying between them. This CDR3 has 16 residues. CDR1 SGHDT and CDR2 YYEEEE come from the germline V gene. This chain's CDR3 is CASSLANRGKTDTQYF. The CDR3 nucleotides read TGTGCCAGCAGTCTGGCAAACCGGGGTAAGACAGATACGCAGTATTTT.

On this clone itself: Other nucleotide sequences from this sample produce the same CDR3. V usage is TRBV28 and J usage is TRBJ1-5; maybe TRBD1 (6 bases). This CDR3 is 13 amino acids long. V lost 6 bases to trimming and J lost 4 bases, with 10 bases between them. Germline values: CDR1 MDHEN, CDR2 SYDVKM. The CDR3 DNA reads TGTGCCAGCAGACTCACAGGGAATCAGCCCCAGCATTTT. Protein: CASRLTGNQPQHF.

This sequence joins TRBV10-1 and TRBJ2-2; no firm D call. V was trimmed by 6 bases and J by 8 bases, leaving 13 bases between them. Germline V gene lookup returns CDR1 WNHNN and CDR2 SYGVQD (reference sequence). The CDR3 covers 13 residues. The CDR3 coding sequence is TGCGCCAGCAGCCGGGTAGCCGGAGGGGAGCTGTTTTTT. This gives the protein CASSRVAGGELFF.

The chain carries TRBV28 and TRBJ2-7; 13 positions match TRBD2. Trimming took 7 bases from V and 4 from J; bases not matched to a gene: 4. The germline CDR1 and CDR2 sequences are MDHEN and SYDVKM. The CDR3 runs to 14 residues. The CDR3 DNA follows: TGTGCCAGCACCTTACTAGCGGGAGGGTACGAGCAGTACTTC. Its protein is CASTLLAGGYEQYF.

The CDR3 DNA reads TGTGCCAGCAGCTTGGCAGGGCGCGGCGAGACCCAGTACTTC. This translates into CASSLAGRGETQYF. V and J are TRBV5-5 and TRBJ2-5; possible D gene TRBD1, 5 bases. The CDR3 consists of 14 residues. The ends were cut back, 0 bases at V and 5 bases at J, with 11 bases in the middle. The V gene's germline CDR1 is SGHKS and CDR2 YYEKEE (reference sequence).